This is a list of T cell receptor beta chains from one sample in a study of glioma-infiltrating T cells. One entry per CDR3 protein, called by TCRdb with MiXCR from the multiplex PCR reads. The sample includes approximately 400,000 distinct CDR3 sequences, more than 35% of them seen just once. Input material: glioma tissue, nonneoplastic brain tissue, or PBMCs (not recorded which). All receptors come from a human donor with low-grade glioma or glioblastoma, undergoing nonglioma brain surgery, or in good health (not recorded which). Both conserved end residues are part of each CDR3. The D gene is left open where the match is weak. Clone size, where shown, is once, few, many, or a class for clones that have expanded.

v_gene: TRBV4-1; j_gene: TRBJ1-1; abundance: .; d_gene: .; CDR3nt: TGCGCCAGCAGCCAAAAGGACCCGCCCGTACTTGAAGCTTTCTTT; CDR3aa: CASSQKDPPVLEAFF
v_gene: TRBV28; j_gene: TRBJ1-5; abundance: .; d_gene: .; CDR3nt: TGTGTTAGCAGTAGGGGAACAGGGTACTATCAGCCCCAGCATTTT; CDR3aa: CVSSRGTGYYQPQHF
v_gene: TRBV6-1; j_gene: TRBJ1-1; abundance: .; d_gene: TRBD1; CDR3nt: TGTGCCAACAGTCCGGACAGGGGGATAGGGACTGAAGCTTTCTTT; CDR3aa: CANSPDRGIGTEAFF
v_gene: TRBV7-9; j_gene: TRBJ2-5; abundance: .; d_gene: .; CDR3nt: TGTGCCAGCAGCATGCCTAAGGGGGGCGAGGGTTACCAAGAGACCCAGTACTTC; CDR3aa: CASSMPKGGEGYQETQYF
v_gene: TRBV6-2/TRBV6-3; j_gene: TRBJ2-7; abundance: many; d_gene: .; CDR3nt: TGTGCCAGCCGAAAGGGGGGACAGAGGTACTACGAGCAGTACTTC; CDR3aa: CASRKGGQRYYEQYF
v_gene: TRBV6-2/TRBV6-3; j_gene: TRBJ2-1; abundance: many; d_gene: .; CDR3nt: TGTGCCAGCATCTCTAGCGCCTTCACCTACAATGAGCAGTTCTTC; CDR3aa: CASISSAFTYNEQFF
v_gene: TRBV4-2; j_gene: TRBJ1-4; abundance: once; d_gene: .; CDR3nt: TGTGCCAGCAGCCATACGGAAGGGGGTGTGACTAATGAAGAACTGTTTTTT; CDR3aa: CASSHTEGGVTNEELFF
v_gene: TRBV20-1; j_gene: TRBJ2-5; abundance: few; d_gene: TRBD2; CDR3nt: TGCAGTGCGGAGACTAGCGGGAGGAAAGAGACCCAGTACTTC; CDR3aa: CSAETSGRKETQYF
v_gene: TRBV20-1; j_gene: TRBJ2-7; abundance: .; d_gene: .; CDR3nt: TGCAGTGCTACAGATCGCCCCGGGAGAGGCTATTACGAGCAGTACTTC; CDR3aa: CSATDRPGRGYYEQYF
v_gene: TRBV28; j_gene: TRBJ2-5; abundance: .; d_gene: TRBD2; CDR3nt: TGTGCCAGCAGTTTAGCGGGAGTGGGTGAGACCCAGTACTTC; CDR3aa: CASSLAGVGETQYF
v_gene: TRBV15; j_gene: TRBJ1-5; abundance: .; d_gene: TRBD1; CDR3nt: TGTGCCACCAGCAGTAGGGCGGGGACAGAATACCAGCCCCAGCATTTT; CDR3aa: CATSSRAGTEYQPQHF
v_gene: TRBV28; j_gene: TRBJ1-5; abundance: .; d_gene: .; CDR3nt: TGTGCCAGCAGTTTATTCGGGGCATCGGGCGGTCAGCCCCAGCATTTT; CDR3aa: CASSLFGASGGQPQHF
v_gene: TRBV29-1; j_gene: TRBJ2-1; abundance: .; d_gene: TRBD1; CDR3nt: TGCAGCCCATACAGGGGTGACCCCTACAATGAGCAGTTCTTC; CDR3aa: CSPYRGDPYNEQFF
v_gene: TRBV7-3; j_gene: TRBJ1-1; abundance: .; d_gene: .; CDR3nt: TGTGCCAGCAGCTCAACAAGCGACACTGAAGCTTTCTTT; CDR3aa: CASSSTSDTEAFF
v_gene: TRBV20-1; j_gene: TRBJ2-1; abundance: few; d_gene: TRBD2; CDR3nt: TGCAGTGCTAAGGGACTAGCGGGGCGAATGGCCAATGAGCAGTTCTTC; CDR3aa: CSAKGLAGRMANEQFF
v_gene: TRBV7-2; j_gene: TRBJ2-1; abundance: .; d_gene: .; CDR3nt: TGTGCCAGCAGGGACCCGAGCATCGTAATTTGGTCCCCCTACAATGAGCAGTTCTTC; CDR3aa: CASRDPSIVIWSPYNEQFF
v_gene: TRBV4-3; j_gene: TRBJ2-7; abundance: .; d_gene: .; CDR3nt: TGCGCCAGCAGCCTTGACTACGGCTCCTACGAGCAGTGCTTC; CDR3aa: CASSLDYGSYEQCF
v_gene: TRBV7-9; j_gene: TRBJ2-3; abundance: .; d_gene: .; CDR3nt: TGTGCCAGCAGCTTAATCGCCGATACGCAGTATTTT; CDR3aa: CASSLIADTQYF
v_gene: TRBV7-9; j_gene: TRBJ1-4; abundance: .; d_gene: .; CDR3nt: TGTGCCAGCAGCGCCGGACAGATGCCTAATGAAAAACTGTTTTTT; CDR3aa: CASSAGQMPNEKLFF
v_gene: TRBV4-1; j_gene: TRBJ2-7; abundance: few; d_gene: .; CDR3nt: TGCGCCAGCAGCCAAGATCGGACTCTCGAGCAGTACTTC; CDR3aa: CASSQDRTLEQYF
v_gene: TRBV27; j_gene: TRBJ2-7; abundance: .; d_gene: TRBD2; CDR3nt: TGTGTTAGCAGTTTATCAGCGGGAGGGCCTAGAGAGCAGTACTTC; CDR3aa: CVSSLSAGGPREQYF
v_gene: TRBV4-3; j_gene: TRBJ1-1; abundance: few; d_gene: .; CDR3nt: TGCGCCAGCAGCCATGGGGGGCCAGGGGCCACTGAAGCTTTCTTT; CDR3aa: CASSHGGPGATEAFF